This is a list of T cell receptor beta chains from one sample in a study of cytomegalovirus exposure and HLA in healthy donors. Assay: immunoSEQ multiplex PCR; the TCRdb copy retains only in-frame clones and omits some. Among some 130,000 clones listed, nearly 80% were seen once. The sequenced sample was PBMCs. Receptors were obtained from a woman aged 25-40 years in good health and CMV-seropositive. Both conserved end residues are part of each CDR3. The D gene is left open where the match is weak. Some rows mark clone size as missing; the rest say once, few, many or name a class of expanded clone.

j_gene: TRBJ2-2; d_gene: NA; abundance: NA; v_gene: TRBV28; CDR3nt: TGTGCCAGCAGGCCCCACGGGGTGGGAACCGGGGAGCTGTTTTTT; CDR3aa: CASRPHGVGTGELFF
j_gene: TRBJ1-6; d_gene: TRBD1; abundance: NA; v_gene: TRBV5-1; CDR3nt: TGCGCCAGCAGACAGGGGGATTCTAATTCACCCCTCCACTTT; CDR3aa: CASRQGDSNSPLHF
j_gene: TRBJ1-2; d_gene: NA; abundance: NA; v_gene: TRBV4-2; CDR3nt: TGTGCCAGCAGCCCCGGCCGGGCTAACTATGGCTACACCTTC; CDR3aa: CASSPGRANYGYTF
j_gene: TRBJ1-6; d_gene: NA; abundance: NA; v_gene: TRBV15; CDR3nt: TGTGCCACCAGCAGAGATCCGGGAGGGTCCTATAATTCACCCCTCCACTTT; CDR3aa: CATSRDPGGSYNSPLHF
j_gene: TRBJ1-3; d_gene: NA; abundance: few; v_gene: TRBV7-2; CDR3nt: TGTGCCAGCAGCTCGTGGGGCGCCAGTCCTGGAAACACCATATATTTT; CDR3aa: CASSSWGASPGNTIYF
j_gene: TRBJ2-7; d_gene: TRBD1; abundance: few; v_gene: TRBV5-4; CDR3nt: TGTGCCAGCAGCTTTGGGACAGGGGAGCTACCGGACTACGAGCAGTACTTC; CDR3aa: CASSFGTGELPDYEQYF
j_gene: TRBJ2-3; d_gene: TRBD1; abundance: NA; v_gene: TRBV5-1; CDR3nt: TGCGCCAGCAGCGCCCTACCCTCGACAGGGGGCGGGGGTGCGGGCACAGATACGCAGTATTTT; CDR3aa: CASSALPSTGGGGAGTDTQYF
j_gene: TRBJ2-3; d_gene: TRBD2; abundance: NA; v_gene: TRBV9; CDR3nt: TGTGCCAGCAGCCCAACTAGCGGGGGGACGACAGATACGCAGTATTTT; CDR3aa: CASSPTSGGTTDTQYF
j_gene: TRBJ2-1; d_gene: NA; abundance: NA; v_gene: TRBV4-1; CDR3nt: TGCGCCAGCAGCCAAGAGAGGCCTAATGAGCAGTTCTTC; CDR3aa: CASSQERPNEQFF
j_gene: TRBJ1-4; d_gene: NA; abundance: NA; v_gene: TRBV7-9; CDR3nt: TGTGCCAGCGTTGAAGAGGAGCCGAATGAAAAACTGTTTTTT; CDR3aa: CASVEEEPNEKLFF
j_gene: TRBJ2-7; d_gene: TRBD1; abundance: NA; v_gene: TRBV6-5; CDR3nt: TGTGCCAGCAGTTACTCTGGACAGGGCCACGAGCAGTACTTC; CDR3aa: CASSYSGQGHEQYF
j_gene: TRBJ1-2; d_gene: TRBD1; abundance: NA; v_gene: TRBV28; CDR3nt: TGTGCCAGCAGTCAGGGGGCCGGGAGCTATGGCTACACCTTC; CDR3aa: CASSQGAGSYGYTF
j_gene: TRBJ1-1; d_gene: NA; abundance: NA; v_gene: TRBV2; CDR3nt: TGTGCCAGCAGTGCAAGACTCGGCGGGAACACTGAAGCTTTCTTT; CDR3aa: CASSARLGGNTEAFF
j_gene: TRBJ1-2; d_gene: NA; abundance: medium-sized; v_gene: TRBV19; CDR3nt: TGTGCCAGTGCGGGAAACTATGGCTACACCTTC; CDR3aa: CASAGNYGYTF
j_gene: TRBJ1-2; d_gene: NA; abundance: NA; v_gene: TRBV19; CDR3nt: TGTGCCAGTTCTTATAACTATGGCTACACCTTC; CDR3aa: CASSYNYGYTF
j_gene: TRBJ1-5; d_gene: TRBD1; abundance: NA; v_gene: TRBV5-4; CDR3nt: TGTGCCAGCAGTCGAGGGACAGGGGAAAAGTTCTTT; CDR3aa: CASSRGTGEKFF
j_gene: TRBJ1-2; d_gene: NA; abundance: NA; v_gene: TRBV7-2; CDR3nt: TGTGCCAGCAGCTTAGAAAGTACAGGGCAACGTGGCTACACCTTC; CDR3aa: CASSLESTGQRGYTF
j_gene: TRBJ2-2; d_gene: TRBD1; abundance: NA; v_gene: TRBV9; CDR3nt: TGTGCCAGCAGCCCATGGACAGGGAAGGCCGGGGAGCTGTTTTTT; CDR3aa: CASSPWTGKAGELFF
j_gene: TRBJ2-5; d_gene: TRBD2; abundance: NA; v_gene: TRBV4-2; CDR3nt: TGTGCCAGCAGCCGCGGACTAGCGGGGGCCCAAGAGACCCAGTACTTC; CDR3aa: CASSRGLAGAQETQYF